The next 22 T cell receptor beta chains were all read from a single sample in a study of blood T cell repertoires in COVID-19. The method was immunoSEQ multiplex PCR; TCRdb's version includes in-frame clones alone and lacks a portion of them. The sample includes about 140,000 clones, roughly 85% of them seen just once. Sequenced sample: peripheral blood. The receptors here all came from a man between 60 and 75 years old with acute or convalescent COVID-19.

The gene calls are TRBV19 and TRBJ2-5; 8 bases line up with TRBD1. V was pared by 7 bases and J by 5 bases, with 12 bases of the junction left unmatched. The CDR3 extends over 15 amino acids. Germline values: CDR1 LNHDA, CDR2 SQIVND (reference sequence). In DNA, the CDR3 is TGTGCCAGTACCGATGGACAGGGTTTATTTGAGACCCAGTACTTC. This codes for CASTDGQGLFETQYF.

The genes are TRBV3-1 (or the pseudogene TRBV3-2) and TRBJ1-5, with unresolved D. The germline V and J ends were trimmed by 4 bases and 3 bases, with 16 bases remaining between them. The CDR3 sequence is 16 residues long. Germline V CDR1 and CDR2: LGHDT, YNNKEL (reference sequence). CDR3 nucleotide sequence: TGTGCCAGCAGCCGACCCGAAAGCGGGGACAATCAGCCCCAGCATTTT. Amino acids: CASSRPESGDNQPQHF.

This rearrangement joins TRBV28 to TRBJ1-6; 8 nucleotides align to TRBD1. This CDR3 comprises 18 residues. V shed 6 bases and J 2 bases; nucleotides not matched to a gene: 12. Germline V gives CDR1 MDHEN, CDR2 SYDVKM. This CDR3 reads CASSTPAGGLTYNSPLHF. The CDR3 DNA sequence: TGTGCCAGCAGCACACCGGCAGGGGGCCTTACCTATAATTCACCCCTCCACTTT.

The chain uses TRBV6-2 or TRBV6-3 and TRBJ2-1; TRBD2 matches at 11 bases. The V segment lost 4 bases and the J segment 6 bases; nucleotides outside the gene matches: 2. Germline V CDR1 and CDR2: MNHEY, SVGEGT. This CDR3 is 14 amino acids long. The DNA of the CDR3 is TGTGCCAGCAGTTTTCTAGCGGGAGGCAATGAGCAGTTCTTC. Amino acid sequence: CASSFLAGGNEQFF.

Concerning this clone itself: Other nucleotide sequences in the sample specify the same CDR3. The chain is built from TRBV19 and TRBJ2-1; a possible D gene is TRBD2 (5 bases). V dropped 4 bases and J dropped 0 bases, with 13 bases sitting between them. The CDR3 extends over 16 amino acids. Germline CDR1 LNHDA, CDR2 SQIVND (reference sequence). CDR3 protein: CASSTGLSFSYNEQFF. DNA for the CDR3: TGTGCCAGTAGTACCGGACTTTCATTCTCCTACAATGAGCAGTTCTTC.

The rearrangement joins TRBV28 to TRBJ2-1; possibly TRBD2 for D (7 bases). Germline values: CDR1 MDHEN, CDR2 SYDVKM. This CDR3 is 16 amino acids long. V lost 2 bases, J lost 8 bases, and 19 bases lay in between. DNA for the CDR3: TGTGCCAGCAGTTTAAGGGTACAGAGAGGGGGGGATGAGCAGTTCTTC. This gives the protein CASSLRVQRGGDEQFF.

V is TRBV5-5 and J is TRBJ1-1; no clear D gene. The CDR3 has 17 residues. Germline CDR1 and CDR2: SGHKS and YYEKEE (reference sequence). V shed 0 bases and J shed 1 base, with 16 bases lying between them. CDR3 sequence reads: CASSLAFGGIANTEAFF. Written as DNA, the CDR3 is TGTGCCAGCAGCTTGGCCTTTGGCGGGATTGCGAACACTGAAGCTTTCTTT.

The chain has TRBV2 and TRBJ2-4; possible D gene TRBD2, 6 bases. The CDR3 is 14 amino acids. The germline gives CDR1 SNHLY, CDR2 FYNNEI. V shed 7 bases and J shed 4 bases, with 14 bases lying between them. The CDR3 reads CASKVQGGKNIQYF. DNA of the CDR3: TGTGCCAGCAAGGTCCAGGGAGGTAAAAACATTCAGTACTTC.

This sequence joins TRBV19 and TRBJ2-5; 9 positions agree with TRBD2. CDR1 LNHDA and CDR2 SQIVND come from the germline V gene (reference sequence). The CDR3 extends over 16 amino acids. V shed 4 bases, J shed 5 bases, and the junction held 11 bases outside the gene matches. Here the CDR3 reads CASSTTSGLRSETQYF. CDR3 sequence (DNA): TGTGCCAGTAGTACCACTAGCGGGCTAAGGTCGGAGACCCAGTACTTC.

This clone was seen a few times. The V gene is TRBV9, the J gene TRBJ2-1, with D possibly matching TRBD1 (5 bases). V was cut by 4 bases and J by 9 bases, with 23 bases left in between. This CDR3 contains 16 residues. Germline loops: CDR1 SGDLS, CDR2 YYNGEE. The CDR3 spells CASSYPSSTGRREQFF. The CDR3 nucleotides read TGTGCCAGCAGCTATCCTTCGAGTACAGGCCGGCGTGAGCAGTTCTTC.

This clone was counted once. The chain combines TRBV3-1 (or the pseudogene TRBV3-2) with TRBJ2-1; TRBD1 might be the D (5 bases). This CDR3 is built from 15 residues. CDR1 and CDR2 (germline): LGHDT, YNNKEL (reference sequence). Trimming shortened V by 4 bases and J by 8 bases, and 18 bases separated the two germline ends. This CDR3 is CASSLDFGAWDEQFF. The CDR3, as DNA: TGTGCCAGCAGCCTAGACTTTGGGGCGTGGGATGAGCAGTTCTTC.

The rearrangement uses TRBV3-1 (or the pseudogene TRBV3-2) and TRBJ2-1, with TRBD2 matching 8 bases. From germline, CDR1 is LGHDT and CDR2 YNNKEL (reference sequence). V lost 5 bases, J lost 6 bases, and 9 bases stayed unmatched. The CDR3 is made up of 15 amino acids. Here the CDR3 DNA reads TGTGCCAGCAGCGGGTCGAGCGGGAGCGCCAATGAGCAGTTCTTC. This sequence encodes CASSGSSGSANEQFF.

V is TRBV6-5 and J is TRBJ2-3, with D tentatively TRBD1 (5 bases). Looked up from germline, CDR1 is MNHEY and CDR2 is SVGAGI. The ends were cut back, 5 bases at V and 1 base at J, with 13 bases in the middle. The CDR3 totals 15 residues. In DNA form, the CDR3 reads TGTGCCAGCAGTCCAGGGTTCCTCCGCACAGATACGCAGTATTTT. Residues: CASSPGFLRTDTQYF.

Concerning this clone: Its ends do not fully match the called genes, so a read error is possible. CDR3 coding DNA: TGTGCTAGCAGCTTAGAAGGAACCGGGGTTGTTGGGTACAATGAGCAGTTCTTC. It translates to CASSLEGTGVVGYNEQFF. The chain is built from TRBV7-7 and TRBJ2-1; D is possibly TRBD2 (5 bases). CDR3 length: 18 residues. Germline V gene sequence: CDR1 SSHAT, CDR2 FNYEAQ (reference sequence).

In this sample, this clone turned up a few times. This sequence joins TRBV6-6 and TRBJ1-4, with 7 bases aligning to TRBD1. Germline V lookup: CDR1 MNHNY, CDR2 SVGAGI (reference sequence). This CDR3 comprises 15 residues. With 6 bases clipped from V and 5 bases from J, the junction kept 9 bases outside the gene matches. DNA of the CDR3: TGTGCCAGCAGCAGCGACAGGGTCGGGAATGAAAAACTGTTTTTT. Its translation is CASSSDRVGNEKLFF.

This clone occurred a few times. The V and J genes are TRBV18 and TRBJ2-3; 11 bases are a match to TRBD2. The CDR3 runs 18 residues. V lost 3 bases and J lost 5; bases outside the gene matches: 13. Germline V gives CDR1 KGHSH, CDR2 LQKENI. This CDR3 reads CASSPTQLAGGQGDTQYF. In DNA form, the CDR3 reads TGTGCCAGCTCACCGACCCAGCTAGCGGGAGGACAAGGAGATACGCAGTATTTT.

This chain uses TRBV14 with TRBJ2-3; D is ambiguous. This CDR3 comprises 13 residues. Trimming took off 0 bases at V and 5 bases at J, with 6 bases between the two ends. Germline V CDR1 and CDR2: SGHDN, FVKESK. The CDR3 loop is CASSQDLRDTQYF. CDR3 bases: TGTGCCAGCAGCCAAGATCTCCGAGATACGCAGTATTTT.

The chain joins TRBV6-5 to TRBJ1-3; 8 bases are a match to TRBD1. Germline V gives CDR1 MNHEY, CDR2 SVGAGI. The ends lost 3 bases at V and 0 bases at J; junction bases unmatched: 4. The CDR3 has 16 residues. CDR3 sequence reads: CASSYLGQDSGNTIYF. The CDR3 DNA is TGTGCCAGCAGTTATCTGGGACAGGACTCTGGAAACACCATATATTTT.

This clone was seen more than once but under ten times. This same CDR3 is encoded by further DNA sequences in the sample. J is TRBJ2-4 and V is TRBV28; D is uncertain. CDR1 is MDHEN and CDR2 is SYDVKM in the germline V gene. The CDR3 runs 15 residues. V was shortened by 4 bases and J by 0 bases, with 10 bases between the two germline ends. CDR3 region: CASSSLNSAKNIQYF. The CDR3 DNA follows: TGTGCCAGCAGTTCCCTAAACTCAGCCAAAAACATTCAGTACTTC.

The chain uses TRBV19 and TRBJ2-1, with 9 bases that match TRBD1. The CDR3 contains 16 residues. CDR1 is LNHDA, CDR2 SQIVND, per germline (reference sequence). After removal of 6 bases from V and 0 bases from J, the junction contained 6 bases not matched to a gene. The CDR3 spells CASRRMTGGSYNEQFF. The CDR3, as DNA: TGTGCCAGTAGACGTATGACAGGGGGCTCCTACAATGAGCAGTTCTTC.

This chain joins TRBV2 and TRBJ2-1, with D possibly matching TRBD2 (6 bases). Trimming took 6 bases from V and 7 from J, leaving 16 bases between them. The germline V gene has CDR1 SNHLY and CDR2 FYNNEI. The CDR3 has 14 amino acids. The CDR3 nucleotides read TGTGCCAGCAGGTTAGTGGTAGCGGAGAATGAGCAGTTCTTC. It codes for CASRLVVAENEQFF.

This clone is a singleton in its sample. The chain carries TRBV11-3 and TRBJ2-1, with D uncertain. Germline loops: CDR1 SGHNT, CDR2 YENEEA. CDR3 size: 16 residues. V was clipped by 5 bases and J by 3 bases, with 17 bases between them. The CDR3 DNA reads TGTGCCAGCAGCGTGGGTGGCGGTTTAGGCTACAATGAGCAGTTCTTC. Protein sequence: CASSVGGGLGYNEQFF.